The rows below give T cell receptor beta chains drawn from one sample of a study of blood T cell repertoires in COVID-19. Assay used: immunoSEQ multiplex PCR; TCRdb lists only in-frame clones, some missing. The sample has about 210,000 clones, almost 85% seen once. Sequenced material: peripheral blood. These receptors originate from a woman aged 40 to 55 with acute or convalescent COVID-19. The CDR3 runs from the conserved cysteine through the conserved F or W. The D gene is left open where the match is weak. Clone size, where shown, is once, few, many, or a class for clones that have expanded.

D,size,V,J,CDR3,DNA
.,.,TRBV18,TRBJ1-1,CASSPPDFGDTEAFF,TGTGCCAGCTCACCACCGGACTTTGGGGACACTGAAGCTTTCTTT
TRBD1,.,TRBV29-1,TRBJ1-1,CSVTGDGEAFF,TGCAGCGTCACAGGGGACGGTGAAGCTTTCTTT
.,.,TRBV6-5,TRBJ1-2,CASSRGQYYGYTF,TGTGCCAGCAGCAGAGGACAGTACTATGGCTACACCTTC
.,.,TRBV12-1,TRBJ1-5,CASSPGTGTPLSNQPQHF,TGTGCCAGCAGCCCCGGGACAGGGACACCTCTTAGCAATCAGCCCCAGCATTTT
.,.,TRBV5-5,TRBJ1-2,CASSFSRTANYGYTF,TGTGCCAGCAGCTTTTCACGCACAGCTAACTATGGCTACACCTTC
TRBD1,.,TRBV5-1,TRBJ2-7,CASSPGTGVYEQYF,TGCGCCAGCAGCCCCGGGACAGGGGTATACGAGCAGTACTTC
.,.,TRBV6-5,TRBJ2-5,CASSYSDRGGSETQYF,TGTGCCAGCAGTTACTCGGATAGGGGGGGTTCGGAGACCCAGTACTTC
TRBD1,.,TRBV7-3,TRBJ1-1,CASSSLTGVGAEAFF,TGTGCCAGCAGCTCCCTGACAGGGGTAGGTGCTGAAGCTTTCTTT
TRBD2,.,TRBV2,TRBJ2-1,CASSGSGGLVSNEQFF,TGTGCCAGCAGTGGGTCTGGGGGACTAGTTTCCAATGAGCAGTTCTTC
.,.,TRBV28,TRBJ2-3,CASSPGGLQEGTDTQYF,TGTGCCAGCAGCCCTGGAGGACTACAGGAGGGCACAGATACGCAGTATTTT
TRBD1,.,TRBV9,TRBJ2-6,CASGTAGSGANVLTF,TGTGCCAGCGGGACAGCTGGCTCTGGGGCCAACGTCCTGACTTTC
TRBD1,few,TRBV6-5,TRBJ1-2,CASKAGTGPYGYTF,TGTGCCAGCAAAGCCGGGACAGGCCCCTATGGCTACACCTTC
.,.,TRBV7-2,TRBJ2-7,CASSSQVYSYEQYF,TGTGCCAGCAGCTCACAGGTATACTCCTACGAGCAGTACTTC
.,.,TRBV11-3,TRBJ2-7,CASSLDTGYEQYF,TGTGCCAGCAGCTTAGATACAGGCTACGAGCAGTACTTC